This passage covers 18 T cell receptor beta chains from one sample sequenced in a study of breast tumors, draining lymph nodes, adjacent tissues. The lymph nodes were axillary draining lymph nodes from breast cancer patients. TCRdb passed the multiplex PCR reads through MiXCR, listing each CDR3 protein once. The data hold about 150,000 distinct CDR3 sequences, with about a fifth observed a single time. The sample consisted of axillary lymph node tissue. The receptors were gathered from a female donor with breast cancer. Some clones in this sample may be carry-over from other donors' samples.

Many counts were recorded for this clonotype. The junction and the germline gene differ at one end; a read error may be behind it. J is TRBJ2-2 and V is TRBV7-7; D tentatively fits TRBD1 or TRBD2 (5 bases each). CDR1 is SSHAT and CDR2 is FNYEAQ in the germline V gene (reference sequence). The CDR3 consists of 13 residues. The CDR3 reads CASSSGRSGELFF. CDR3 bases: TGTGCTAGCAGCTCAGGGAGATCCGGGGAGCTGTTTTTT.

This clonotype came up many times. The chain combines TRBV10-2 with TRBJ2-3; tentative D call: TRBD2 (7 bases). Trimming pared 4 bases from V and 5 bases from J, leaving 19 bases between. This CDR3 has 16 amino acids. The germline CDR1 and CDR2 sequences are WSHSY and SAAADI. Here the CDR3 DNA reads TGCGCCAGCAGTGTCGGGGGCGGGAGCTCGGGAGATACGCAGTATTTT. Amino acids: CASSVGGGSSGDTQYF.

This clonotype was recorded at least ten times. The chain combines TRBV20-1 with TRBJ2-1; 7 nucleotides line up with TRBD2. CDR1 DFQATT and CDR2 SNEGSKA come from the germline V gene (reference sequence). Trimming removed 5 bases from V and 10 bases from J; junction bases left unmatched: 20. CDR3 length: 16 residues. The CDR3: CSALWGTTLSTREQFF. The CDR3 DNA reads TGCAGTGCTCTCTGGGGGACTACTCTTTCTACTCGGGAGCAGTTCTTC.

This clonotype has ten or more counts. The chain carries TRBV5-6 and TRBJ2-5; D is perhaps TRBD2 (6 bases). This CDR3 spans 14 amino acids. Germline CDR1 reads SGHDT; CDR2 reads YYEEEE. V lost 4 bases, J lost 7 bases, and 17 bases lay in between. CDR3 bases: TGTGCCAGCAGCCCCCGGGCGGGGTTGGGGACCCAGTACTTC. This gives the protein CASSPRAGLGTQYF.

This clonotype was recorded once. A much bigger clone sits one base away, suggesting this may be a read error. The genes are TRBV5-1 and TRBJ2-5, with 8 bases fitting TRBD1. The CDR3 length is 16 residues. The germline CDR1 and CDR2 sequences are SGHRS and YFSETQ. V lost 4 bases, J lost 5 bases, and 13 bases stayed unmatched. As DNA, the CDR3 is TGCGCCAGCAGCATGGGTGGACAGGGAGGTAGGGAGACCCAGTACTTC. Its translation is CASSMGGQGGRETQYF. Filled out from reference TRBV5-1 and TRBJ2-5, the complete variable domain reads KAGVTQTPRYLIKTRGQQVTLSCSPISGHRSVSWYQQTPGQGLQFLFEYFSETQRNKGNFPGRFSGRQFSNSRSEMNVSTLELGDSALYLCASSMGGQGGRETQYFGPGTRLLVL.

This clonotype was observed a few times. The V call is TRBV28, the J call TRBJ2-7, with 10 bases lining up with TRBD1. The CDR3 covers 15 residues. The V gene's germline CDR1 is MDHEN and CDR2 SYDVKM. The V and J ends lost 2 bases and 3 bases, in that order; junction bases with no gene match: 4. CDR3 nucleotides: TGTGCCAGCAGTTTACCGGGACAGGGGAACTACGAGCAGTACTTC. Protein: CASSLPGQGNYEQYF. Drawing the rest from reference TRBV28 and TRBJ2-7, the complete variable domain is DVKVTQSSRYLVKRTGEKVFLECVQDMDHENMFWYRQDPGLGLRLIYFSYDVKMKEKGDIPEGYSVSREKKERFSLILESASTNQTSMYLCASSLPGQGNYEQYFGPGTRLTVT.

The V call is TRBV3-1, the J call TRBJ2-1, with 15 bases that match TRBD2. The V and J ends lost 1 base and 10 bases, in that order; junction bases with no gene match: 5. This CDR3 has 16 residues. CDR1 and CDR2 from the germline V gene are LGHDT and YNNKEL (reference sequence). As DNA, the CDR3 is TGTGCCAGCAGCCAAGGGACTAGCGGGAGGGCCGGGGAGCAGTTCTTC. As protein: CASSQGTSGRAGEQFF.

There are many counts of this clonotype. The chain is built from TRBV5-1 and TRBJ1-2; TRBD1 might be the D (6 bases). The CDR3 is 14 amino acids. Germline lookup yields CDR1 SGHRS and CDR2 YFSETQ. Trimming took 3 bases from V and 1 from J, leaving 10 bases between them. The CDR3 DNA reads TGCGCCAGCAGCTCTGGGACAAATAACTATGGCTACACCTTC. Its translation is CASSSGTNNYGYTF.

In its sample, this clonotype was seen many times. The chain joins TRBV7-9 to TRBJ2-5; TRBD1 aligns across 11 bases. In germline, CDR1 is SEHNR, CDR2 FQNEAQ (reference sequence). Germline trimming cut 1 base from V and 3 bases from J; bases unmatched to any gene: 4. CDR3 length equals 16 residues. Here the CDR3 reads CASSLGGTGGEETQYF. The DNA for the CDR3 is TGTGCCAGCAGCTTAGGGGGGACAGGGGGTGAAGAGACCCAGTACTTC.

To note about this clonotype: This may arise from a read error, as a much more abundant clone is one base away. This chain uses TRBV19 with TRBJ2-1; a possible D gene is TRBD2 (6 bases). Germline assignment: CDR1 LNHDA and CDR2 SQIVND (reference sequence). The CDR3 spans 15 residues. CDR3 in DNA: TGTGCCAGTAGTATGCGGGACCCCTCCTACAGTGAGCAGTTCTTC. As protein: CASSMRDPSYSEQFF.

A few counts support this clonotype. The chain recombines TRBV5-4 with TRBJ2-2; D is unresolved. CDR1 and CDR2 from the germline V gene are SGHNT and YYREEE (reference sequence). The CDR3 has 13 residues. Deletions cut 2 bases from V and 6 bases from J, with 8 bases between. Here the CDR3 DNA reads TGTGCCAGCAGCTTTGGAGCAGCCGGGGAGCTGTTTTTT. Residues: CASSFGAAGELFF.

Regarding this clonotype: Possible read error: a much larger clone is one base away. This chain uses TRBV5-5 with TRBJ2-1; TRBD2 matches 10 bases. CDR1 SGHKS and CDR2 YYEKEE come from the germline V gene (reference sequence). The CDR3 is made up of 17 amino acids. As DNA, the CDR3 is TGTGACAGCAGCTGGCAGCCTAGCGGGAGCTCCTACAATGAGCAGTTCTTC. This encodes CDSSWQPSGSSYNEQFF.

At least ten counts were recorded for this clonotype. The rearrangement joins TRBV6-6 to TRBJ2-1, with TRBD2 as a possible D gene (5 bases). CDR3 length: 13 residues. Looked up from germline, CDR1 is MNHNY and CDR2 is SVGAGI (reference sequence). V dropped 2 bases and J dropped 9 bases, with 11 bases sitting between them. CDR3 DNA: TGTGCCAGCAGTTACCGGGGAAGGAGTGAGCAGTTCTTC. Encoded protein: CASSYRGRSEQFF.

Regarding this clonotype: A much more abundant neighbour one base away suggests this may be a read error. This chain joins TRBV7-3 and TRBJ2-2; the D gene is possibly TRBD2 (5 bases). This CDR3 has 14 residues. Germline V lookup: CDR1 SGHTA, CDR2 FQGTGA. Trimming pared 3 bases from V and 3 bases from J, leaving 8 bases between. CDR3 bases: TGTGCCAGCAGCTTCCCCGGGGACACCGGGGAGCTGTTTTTT. Translating gives CASSFPGDTGELFF.

This clonotype has a count of ten or more. This rearrangement joins TRBV6-2 or TRBV6-3 to TRBJ2-7; D possibly corresponds to TRBD2 (6 bases). Trimming took off 0 bases at V and 2 bases at J, with 17 bases between the two ends. In germline, CDR1 is MNHEY, CDR2 SVGEGT. This CDR3 contains 17 residues. CDR3 nucleotide sequence: TGTGCCAGCAGTTACTCGAATCGGGACTTATATACCTACGAGCAGTACTTC. Protein product: CASSYSNRDLYTYEQYF.

This clonotype was seen repeatedly, ten times or more. V and J are TRBV12-3 or TRBV12-4 and TRBJ2-5; TRBD2 matches at 12 bases. The CDR3 spans 15 residues. V was clipped by 5 bases and J by 0 bases; unmatched bases: 1. The CDR3 DNA is TGTGCCAGCAGTAGACTAGCGGGAGACCAAGAGACCCAGTACTTC. Amino acid sequence: CASSRLAGDQETQYF.

As regards this clonotype: The conserved phenylalanine or tryptophan normally closing the CDR3 is absent here, so this likely arose from a read error. The gene calls are TRBV15 and TRBJ2-2; D ambiguous. CDR1 is LNHNV, CDR2 YYDKDF, per germline (reference sequence). The CDR3 is 13 residues long. The CDR3, as DNA: TGTACCACCAGCAGAGATAACGGCGGGGAGCTGTTTCTT. Its translation is CTTSRDNGGELFL.

The CDR3 sequence is CASSMGGRGPSNYGYTF. The DNA for the CDR3 is TGTGCCAGTAGTATGGGTGGCAGGGGACCCTCTAACTATGGCTACACCTTC. The V call is TRBV19, the J call TRBJ1-2; D perhaps matches TRBD1 (6 bases). Germline CDR1 reads LNHDA; CDR2 reads SQIVND (reference sequence). Trimming took off 3 bases at V and 0 bases at J, with 17 bases between the two ends. The CDR3 spans 17 residues.